The present entry profiles one T cell receptor (beta chain) with its context. Its specificity is unknown. An equimolar mix of two oligonucleotides served as the beta constant-region primer for TRBC1 and TRBC2. Four rounds of PCR amplified the ligated cDNA using nested alpha and beta constant-region primers plus SP2. TCRdb independently ran MiXCR on the UMI-ligation and nested PCR reads; one entry per CDR3 protein. This sample yields over 30,000 distinct CDR3 sequences, of which 15% to 20% are seen a single time; around 3.4% belongs to the top ten. The data are from a study of naive and memory T cell subsets. Whole-study findings and limits: Over 85% of naive TCR sequences appeared only once, unlike memory subsets. Naive and memory repertoire findings lacked a ground truth for validation. A clonotype means one alpha or beta sequence, not an alpha/beta pair.

CD45RA-CD27- cells were effector memory; CD45RA+CD27- cells were EMRA. The germline CDR1 and CDR2 sequences are SGHRS and YFSETQ. With 0 bases clipped from V and 5 bases from J, the junction kept 7 bases outside the gene matches. The CDR3 loop spans 15 amino acids. This TCR was recovered from a human donor in good health. This chain links TRBV5-1 with TRBJ2-7; 8 bases are a match to TRBD2. The sample was effector memory CD4+ T cells from blood. Subset defined: effector memory, CD45RA- CD27-. CDR3 amino acids: CASSLDGRAWNEQYF. The CDR3 bases are TGCGCCAGCAGCTTGGACGGGAGGGCCTGGAACGAGCAGTACTTC. The full variable domain, in which reference TRBV5-1 and TRBJ2-7 provide the parts outside the CDR3, is KAGVTQTPRYLIKTRGQQVTLSCSPISGHRSVSWYQQTPGQGLQFLFEYFSETQRNKGNFPGRFSGRQFSNSRSEMNVSTLELGDSALYLCASSLDGRAWNEQYFGPGTRLTVT.